These T cell receptor beta chains were read from a single sample in a study of CD8 T cells in ankylosing spondylitis. In TCRdb, the 5' RACE reads were re-called with MiXCR into one record per CDR3 protein. Counted here are about 140,000 distinct CDR3 sequences, approximately 7.3% occurring once; the ten biggest clones make up approximately 13%. Sequences were obtained from blood, either unsorted or a sorted T cell fraction (not recorded which). These receptors were obtained from a female donor with ankylosing spondylitis or in good health (not recorded which). Both conserved end residues are part of each CDR3. The D gene is left open where the match is weak. Clone size is stated in some rows and not others, as once, few, many or a class when expanded.

d_call: NA
j_call: TRBJ2-7
clone_size: many
v_call: TRBV9
cdr3_nt: TGTGCCACGGGCCCGGGACCACCACACAAGCCCTACGAGCAGTACTTC
cdr3_aa: CATGPGPPHKPYEQYF

d_call: NA
j_call: TRBJ1-2
clone_size: many
v_call: TRBV12-3/TRBV12-4
cdr3_nt: TGTGCCAGCACCCGGGGAGGTACCCTCTATGGCTACACCTTC
cdr3_aa: CASTRGGTLYGYTF

d_call: TRBD1
j_call: TRBJ2-7
clone_size: many
v_call: TRBV7-8
cdr3_nt: TGTGCCAGCAGCCCACACCGGGACAGAATCTACGAGCAGTACTTC
cdr3_aa: CASSPHRDRIYEQYF

d_call: NA
j_call: TRBJ1-1
clone_size: many
v_call: TRBV29-1
cdr3_nt: TGCAGCGTTGGGGGGCGTAGCACTGAAGCTTTCTTT
cdr3_aa: CSVGGRSTEAFF

d_call: NA
j_call: TRBJ2-7
clone_size: many
v_call: TRBV5-1
cdr3_nt: TGCGCCAGCAGCCGCGGCAGGTCGATACCATCCTACGAGCAGTACTTC
cdr3_aa: CASSRGRSIPSYEQYF

d_call: NA
j_call: TRBJ2-7
clone_size: many
v_call: TRBV12-3/TRBV12-4
cdr3_nt: TGTGCCAGCAGTTTAGTGGACTCTCACGAGCAGTACTTC
cdr3_aa: CASSLVDSHEQYF

d_call: NA
j_call: TRBJ2-1
clone_size: NA
v_call: TRBV7-2
cdr3_nt: TGTGCCAGCAGCCTATTAGACAGTTCCAATGAGCAGTTCTTC
cdr3_aa: CASSLLDSSNEQFF

d_call: NA
j_call: TRBJ2-7
clone_size: many
v_call: TRBV10-3
cdr3_nt: TGTGCCATCAGTGACGACGGGGCCTCCTACGAGCAGTACTTC
cdr3_aa: CAISDDGASYEQYF

d_call: NA
j_call: TRBJ1-1
clone_size: NA
v_call: TRBV27
cdr3_nt: TGTGCCAGCAGTTTATCGAGCTTCACTGAAGCTTTCTTT
cdr3_aa: CASSLSSFTEAFF

d_call: NA
j_call: TRBJ1-6
clone_size: many
v_call: TRBV18
cdr3_nt: TGTGCCAGCTCATTTGCCCAGACGATCGATTCACCCCTCCACTTT
cdr3_aa: CASSFAQTIDSPLHF

d_call: TRBD1
j_call: TRBJ2-2
clone_size: many
v_call: TRBV7-2
cdr3_nt: TGTGCCAGCAGCTTTTGGGGGCAGGGGGTCGGCGGGGAGCTGTTTTTT
cdr3_aa: CASSFWGQGVGGELFF

d_call: TRBD1
j_call: TRBJ2-3
clone_size: many
v_call: TRBV5-1
cdr3_nt: TGCGCCAGCAGCTTGGGGAGGACAGGTCCAGGGGATACGCAGTATTTT
cdr3_aa: CASSLGRTGPGDTQYF

d_call: TRBD1
j_call: TRBJ2-1
clone_size: NA
v_call: TRBV7-9
cdr3_nt: TGTGCCAGCAGCCCCGCCGACAGGGCCGGCTACAATGAGCAGTTCTTC
cdr3_aa: CASSPADRAGYNEQFF

d_call: NA
j_call: TRBJ1-1
clone_size: many
v_call: TRBV9
cdr3_nt: TGTGCCAGCAGCGTAATTGACTCGAACACTGAAGCTTTCTTT
cdr3_aa: CASSVIDSNTEAFF

d_call: TRBD1
j_call: TRBJ2-3
clone_size: many
v_call: TRBV11-2
cdr3_nt: TGTGCCAGCAGCGCCGAGGGCCCTCAGGGGGCGGGTACAGATACGCAGTATTTT
cdr3_aa: CASSAEGPQGAGTDTQYF

d_call: TRBD2
j_call: TRBJ2-1
clone_size: many
v_call: TRBV11-2
cdr3_nt: TGTGCCAGCAGCCGCCCCCCGGGGACTATCCCTCGGGGTGGGTCCTACAATGAGCAGTTCTTC
cdr3_aa: CASSRPPGTIPRGGSYNEQFF

d_call: NA
j_call: TRBJ1-1
clone_size: many
v_call: TRBV6-1
cdr3_nt: TGTGCCAGCAGTGTGTCGCTCTGGGCTTTCTTT
cdr3_aa: CASSVSLWAFF

d_call: TRBD1
j_call: TRBJ1-3
clone_size: many
v_call: TRBV6-1
cdr3_nt: TGTGCCAGCAGTAGACAGGGTTGGTCTGGAAACACCATATATTTT
cdr3_aa: CASSRQGWSGNTIYF

d_call: NA
j_call: TRBJ1-1
clone_size: many
v_call: TRBV12-3/TRBV12-4
cdr3_nt: TGTGCCAGCAGTGATCCGGGTTCCCTCCGGACCACTGAAGCTTTCTTT
cdr3_aa: CASSDPGSLRTTEAFF

d_call: TRBD1
j_call: TRBJ1-1
clone_size: NA
v_call: TRBV29-1
cdr3_nt: TGCAGCGTCAGGGGGGGTCGGAACACTGAAGCTTTCTTT
cdr3_aa: CSVRGGRNTEAFF

d_call: NA
j_call: TRBJ1-1
clone_size: many
v_call: TRBV5-1
cdr3_nt: TGCGCCAGCAGCTTGGCCGGGAACCAGAACACTGAAGCTTTCTTT
cdr3_aa: CASSLAGNQNTEAFF

d_call: NA
j_call: TRBJ1-5
clone_size: many
v_call: TRBV6-1
cdr3_nt: TGTGCCAGCACCCGGGATATCAGACAGCCCCAGCATTTT
cdr3_aa: CASTRDIRQPQHF

d_call: TRBD2
j_call: TRBJ2-1
clone_size: many
v_call: TRBV28
cdr3_nt: TGTGCCAGCATTGCAAACGTAGCGGGGGGAACCTACAATGAGCAGTTCTTC
cdr3_aa: CASIANVAGGTYNEQFF

d_call: TRBD2
j_call: TRBJ2-5
clone_size: many
v_call: TRBV20-1
cdr3_nt: TGCAGTGCTAGAGGGACTAGCGGATTTGAGACCCAGTACTTC
cdr3_aa: CSARGTSGFETQYF

d_call: NA
j_call: TRBJ2-1
clone_size: many
v_call: TRBV6-2/TRBV6-3
cdr3_nt: TGTGCCAGCAGTTACTCGATTAGTATGGCGCAGGAGCAGTTCTTC
cdr3_aa: CASSYSISMAQEQFF

d_call: NA
j_call: TRBJ1-1
clone_size: NA
v_call: TRBV5-1
cdr3_nt: TGCGCCAGCAGCTTGGATAACAGACGGTCTGCCGGGATGAACACTGAAGCTTTCTTT
cdr3_aa: CASSLDNRRSAGMNTEAFF

d_call: TRBD2
j_call: TRBJ2-2
clone_size: NA
v_call: TRBV20-1
cdr3_nt: TGCAGTGCTAGCGGGGGGGCGACTAACACCGGGGAGCTGCTTTTT
cdr3_aa: CSASGGATNTGELLF

d_call: TRBD1
j_call: TRBJ2-1
clone_size: many
v_call: TRBV11-2
cdr3_nt: TGTGCCAGCAGCTTAGGCCTAACGGGACAGTTTTACAATGAGCAGTTCTTC
cdr3_aa: CASSLGLTGQFYNEQFF

d_call: TRBD2
j_call: TRBJ2-1
clone_size: many
v_call: TRBV7-3
cdr3_nt: TGTGCCAGCAGCGCCAGCGGGGCGTGGGAGCAGTTCTTC
cdr3_aa: CASSASGAWEQFF

d_call: TRBD2
j_call: TRBJ2-3
clone_size: many
v_call: TRBV6-4
cdr3_nt: TGTGCCAGCAGTACTAGCGGGGGGGCCACAGATACGCAGTATTTT
cdr3_aa: CASSTSGGATDTQYF

d_call: NA
j_call: TRBJ2-5
clone_size: many
v_call: TRBV7-9
cdr3_nt: TGTGCCAGCAGCTCGCCGGACCTAAGAGAGACCCAGTACTTC
cdr3_aa: CASSSPDLRETQYF

d_call: NA
j_call: TRBJ2-1
clone_size: few
v_call: TRBV11-3
cdr3_nt: TGTGCCAGCAGCTTAGATAGGGGCGTTGCGTTCTTC
cdr3_aa: CASSLDRGVAFF

d_call: NA
j_call: TRBJ1-1
clone_size: many
v_call: TRBV12-3/TRBV12-4
cdr3_nt: TGTGCCAGCAGTTCAGGGCTAGCAGCTTTCTTT
cdr3_aa: CASSSGLAAFF

d_call: TRBD2
j_call: TRBJ2-1
clone_size: NA
v_call: TRBV15
cdr3_nt: TGTGCCACCAGCAGGAGACTAGCGGGGAACAATGAGCAGTTCTTC
cdr3_aa: CATSRRLAGNNEQFF

d_call: TRBD2
j_call: TRBJ2-2
clone_size: few
v_call: TRBV12-3/TRBV12-4
cdr3_nt: TGTGCCAGCATCCCACGGGGGGGCCTCACCGGGGAGCTGTTTTTT
cdr3_aa: CASIPRGGLTGELFF